This T cell receptor (delta chain) was recorded in a study of gamma-delta chains in newborns, infants, children. Study in general: Innate gammadelta T cells reportedly expand polyclonally right after birth, driven by microbial exposure, per the title.

A note on this clone: This same CDR3 is encoded by further DNA sequences in the sample.

From germline, CDR1 is GEAIGNYY and CDR2 EKD. V lost 0 bases, J lost 5 bases, and 5 bases stayed unmatched. This CDR3 is built from 17 residues. TCRdb re-processed the reads via CATT. Seen here are 15,000 or so delta-chain clones, around 7% observed once, and the top ten hold approximately 20%. Sequenced input: blood. This receptor was taken from a child who was a newborn, infant or young child, either healthy, febrile or measles-vaccinated (not recorded which). V usage is TRDV2 and J usage is TRDJ3; 8 bases line up with TRDD3. The CDR3 region is CACDTVLGARDTRQMFF. The CDR3 bases are TGTGCCTGTGACACCGTACTGGGGGCCCGGGACACCCGACAGATGTTTTTC.